One sample yielded the 25 T cell receptor beta chains listed below, sequenced in a study of T cells in women clearing cervical HPV infection. Clones were sequenced by immunoSEQ multiplex PCR, and TCRdb holds only the in-frame ones, with some missing. This repertoire comprises around 30,000 clones; its ten largest clones make up 7.8%. The sequenced sample consisted of blood buffy coat. Source of these receptors: a woman between 18 and 69 years old with a cervical HPV16 infection that either progressed to CIN3+ or cleared (not recorded which).

To note about this clone: The sequence runs out 3 residues before the end of the CDR3; the remainder is reconstructed from the germline J gene. This chain joins TRBV19 and TRBJ1-1; D is uncertain. Germline CDR1 is LNHDA and CDR2 is SQIVND (reference sequence). V dropped 5 bases and J dropped 2 bases, with 12 bases sitting between them. The CDR3 loop spans 14 amino acids. The CDR3 sequence is CASSPIAGNTEAFF. CDR3 DNA (partial): TGTGCCAGTAGTCCGATCGCGGGAAACACTGAA.

In regard to this clone: The read finishes 3 residues shy of the CDR3 end, and the germline J gene is used to complete it. J is TRBJ2-5 and V is TRBV4-1, with 7 nucleotides matching TRBD1. Per the germline V gene, CDR1 is MGHRA and CDR2 is YSYEKL. This CDR3 region has 14 residues. V lost 5 bases and J lost 2; bases outside the gene matches: 5. CDR3 sequence reads: CASSGWDRQETQYF. The DNA read from the CDR3 is TGCGCCAGCAGCGGGTGGGACAGACAAGAGACC.

This clone registers medium-sized (0.01 to 0.1%) by frequency. Coverage ceases 3 residues before the CDR3 finishes, and the germline J gene fills in the end. The V call is TRBV5-1, the J call TRBJ1-1; a weak D match, TRBD1 (5 bases). The V gene's germline CDR1 is SGHRS and CDR2 YFSETQ. This CDR3 is built from 13 residues. Trimming removed 4 bases at V and 3 bases at J, with 10 bases between. CDR3 amino acids: CASSEDRDTEAFF. Incomplete CDR3 DNA: TGCGCCAGCAGCGAAGACAGAGACACTGAA.

As to this clone: The DNA ends 3 residues before the CDR3 does, and the rest of the CDR3 is filled in from the germline J gene. The chain links TRBV6-2 or TRBV6-3 to TRBJ1-4, with D possibly TRBD1 on 6 matching bases. The CDR3 runs 17 residues. CDR1 is MNHEY, CDR2 SVGEGT, per germline. V dropped 2 bases and J dropped 1 base, with 14 bases sitting between them. The CDR3: CASSYAQGGGTNEKLFF. The covered CDR3 bases are TGTGCCAGCAGTTACGCACAGGGAGGTGGAACTAATGAAAAA.

A word on this clone: Read data end 3 residues before the CDR3 end; the end is taken from the germline J gene. This chain links TRBV2 with TRBJ2-3, with 7 bases identical to TRBD2. This CDR3 has 14 amino acids. In germline, CDR1 is SNHLY, CDR2 FYNNEI. The V gene end was trimmed by 7 bases and the J gene end by 1 base; junction bases not matched to a gene: 5. The CDR3 loop is CASTRGTGTDTQYF. The DNA read from the CDR3 is TGTGCCAGCACGCGGGGGACCGGCACAGATACG.

Regarding this clone: The read stops 3 residues short of the end of the CDR3; the missing end is completed from the germline J gene. The rearrangement joins TRBV23-1 to TRBJ2-1; 12 nucleotides agree with TRBD2. TRBV23-1 carries the ORF label, with uncertain function. The CDR3 spans 16 residues. V gave up 4 bases and J gave up 8 bases; unmatched junction bases: 9. The CDR3 bases that were read are TGCGCCAGCAGTCGCCAAGGACTAGCGGGGATTCATGAG. It is translated as CASSRQGLAGIHE. The complete CDR3 protein is CASSRQGLAGIHEQFF.

About this clone itself: Coverage ceases 3 residues before the CDR3 finishes, and the germline J gene fills in the end. This chain joins TRBV5-6 and TRBJ2-2; no firm D call. This CDR3 spans 12 amino acids. Trimming pared 2 bases from V and 7 bases from J, leaving 6 bases between. CDR1 is SGHDT and CDR2 is YYEEEE in the germline V gene. The CDR3 sequence is CASSFGGGELFF. CDR3 bases read: TGTGCCAGCAGCTTCGGTGGCGGGGAG.

About this clone: The CDR3 end falls 3 residues outside the read, so it is completed with the germline J gene. The gene calls are TRBV5-1 and TRBJ2-3, with 7 bases matching TRBD1. V shed 4 bases, J shed 2 bases, and the junction held 4 bases outside the gene matches. The CDR3 sequence is 14 residues long. Germline loops: CDR1 SGHRS, CDR2 YFSETQ. CDR3 residues: CASSRDSLTDTQYF. CDR3 DNA, as far as it was read: TGCGCCAGCAGCCGGGACAGCCTCACAGATACG.

Notes on this clone: The read ends 3 residues shy of where the CDR3 ends; the end is completed using the germline J gene. V is TRBV28 and J is TRBJ2-2; D remains unclear. Trimming took off 5 bases at V and 3 bases at J, with 13 bases between the two ends. This CDR3 has 15 residues. Germline values: CDR1 MDHEN, CDR2 SYDVKM. The DNA read from the CDR3 is TGTGCCAGCAGTCCCCCCATTACTTACACCGGGGAG. It is translated as CASSPPITYTGE. The entire CDR3 protein is CASSPPITYTGELFF.

To note about this clone: The CDR3 is cut off 3 residues early in the read; its end comes from the germline J gene. This sample also contains other DNA sequences that code for the same CDR3. This chain uses TRBV19 with TRBJ1-1, with D maybe TRBD1 (6 bases). CDR3 length: 16 residues. The V gene's germline CDR1 is LNHDA and CDR2 SQIVND (reference sequence). The V and J ends lost 5 bases and 5 bases respectively, with 21 bases between them. The DNA read from the CDR3 is TGTGCCAGTAGTCCGGAAGGGGGGGAAGTTTGGACTGAA. It is translated as CASSPEGGEVWTE. The full CDR3 protein reads CASSPEGGEVWTEAFF.

Comments on this clone: The read halts 3 residues ahead of the CDR3 end, with the missing end drawn from the germline J gene. This chain joins TRBV11-2 and TRBJ2-7, with 9 bases aligning to TRBD1. V dropped 5 bases and J dropped 4; count of bases not matched to a gene: 3. Germline V CDR1 and CDR2: SGHAT, FQNNGV. The CDR3 is 13 residues long. CDR3 DNA (partial): TGTGCCAGCAGCACGACAGGGGGTTACGAG. This codes for CASSTTGGYE. The full CDR3 protein reads CASSTTGGYEQYF.

Worth noting for this clone: The read terminates 3 residues before the CDR3 end, so the remaining end is supplied by the germline J gene. V is TRBV2 and J is TRBJ2-7, with unresolved D. The CDR3 runs 14 residues. From germline, CDR1 is SNHLY and CDR2 FYNNEI. The V gene lost 0 bases and the J gene lost 4 bases, with 10 bases spanning the gap. CDR3 DNA (partial): TGTGCCAGCAGTGAAGCGATGGGCCCTTACGAG. This sequence encodes CASSEAMGPYE. From start to end, the CDR3 is CASSEAMGPYEQYF.

Notes on this clone: The sequence runs out 3 residues before the end of the CDR3; the remainder is reconstructed from the germline J gene. The genes are TRBV19 and TRBJ1-2, with D perhaps matching TRBD1 (6 bases). The length of the CDR3 is 13 residues. Germline CDR1 LNHDA, CDR2 SQIVND (reference sequence). Incomplete CDR3 DNA: TGTGCCAGTGGACCGACAGGCTCCTACGAC. Its protein product is CASGPTGSYD. The whole CDR3 reads CASGPTGSYDYTF.

About this clone itself: Read sequence stops 3 residues before the CDR3 end, and the germline J gene provides the missing end. This sequence joins TRBV7-2 and TRBJ2-7, with 10 bases that match TRBD1. Per the germline V gene, CDR1 is SGHTA and CDR2 is FQGNSA. The ends lost 5 bases at V and 3 bases at J; junction bases unmatched: 4. The CDR3 consists of 14 residues. The CDR3 sequence is CASSQGTGVYEQYF. The CDR3 DNA, read in part, is TGTGCCAGCAGCCAAGGGACAGGGGTCTACGAG.

On this clone: The CDR3 end lies 3 residues beyond the end of the read and is filled in from the germline J gene. V and J are TRBV19 and TRBJ1-1; D is undetermined. The CDR3 sequence is 16 residues long. V was shortened by 3 bases and J by 1 base, with 15 bases between the two germline ends. CDR1 and CDR2 from the germline V gene are LNHDA and SQIVND (reference sequence). CDR3 bases read: TGTGCCAGTAGTATGGCGAGAGGGCTTGCGAACACTGAA. Translated: CASSMARGLANTE. The CDR3, in full, reads CASSMARGLANTEAFF.

Regarding this clone: Read sequence stops 3 residues before the CDR3 end, and the germline J gene provides the missing end. This chain uses TRBV10-3 with TRBJ2-7; 8 bases map to TRBD1. CDR3 length: 15 amino acids. Germline V gives CDR1 ENHRY, CDR2 SYGVKD. V gave up 5 bases and J gave up 5 bases; unmatched junction bases: 11. CDR3 DNA, as far as it was read: TGTGCCATCAGTCCTTCGGCCAGGGGGCACGACGAG. Encoded protein: CAISPSARGHDE. The entire CDR3 reads CAISPSARGHDEQYF.

CDR3 amino acids: CSARDRQVGQYF. The CDR3 bases that were read are TGCAGTGCTAGAGATCGACAAGTTGGT. This sequence joins TRBV20-1 and TRBJ2-4; the D is unclear. From the germline J gene comes the end of the CDR3, since the read stops 3 residues before it. CDR3 length: 12 amino acids. Germline values: CDR1 DFQATT, CDR2 SNEGSKA (reference sequence).

Regarding this clone: The read finishes 3 residues shy of the CDR3 end, and the germline J gene is used to complete it. V usage is TRBV9 and J usage is TRBJ2-5, with TRBD1 identical over 7 bases. Trimming took 2 bases from V and 2 from J; bases not matched to a gene: 9. CDR1 is SGDLS and CDR2 is YYNGEE in the germline V gene. This CDR3 has 16 residues. The CDR3 sequence: CASSVGRQGFQETQYF. The DNA read from the CDR3 is TGTGCCAGCAGCGTTGGCAGACAGGGATTTCAAGAGACC.

Note on this clone: The sequence runs out 3 residues before the end of the CDR3; the remainder is reconstructed from the germline J gene. This chain connects TRBV19 to TRBJ2-1; 9 nucleotides agree with TRBD1. Trimming removed 10 bases from V and 3 bases from J; junction bases left unmatched: 7. Germline V gene lookup returns CDR1 LNHDA and CDR2 SQIVND (reference sequence). The CDR3 covers 14 residues. The CDR3 DNA, read in part, is TGTGCCACCGGGGACAGGGCGGACTACAATGAG. Its protein is CATGDRADYNE. The full CDR3 protein is CATGDRADYNEQFF.

This clone is labeled medium-sized based on frequency. From the germline J gene comes the end of the CDR3, since the read stops 3 residues before it. The rearrangement uses TRBV7-9 and TRBJ1-2; D is uncertain. The CDR3 totals 15 residues. Germline CDR1 SEHNR, CDR2 FQNEAQ (reference sequence). The CDR3 here is CASSASLGSVYDYTF. The DNA read from the CDR3 is TGTGCCAGCAGCGCCTCGTTGGGCAGTGTCTACGAC.

Comments on this clone: Read data end 3 residues before the CDR3 end; the end is taken from the germline J gene. The chain has TRBV13 and TRBJ2-1; 13 bases map to TRBD2. Per the germline V gene, CDR1 is PRHDT and CDR2 is FYEKMQ (reference sequence). The CDR3 extends over 21 amino acids. V was clipped by 0 bases and J by 0 bases; unmatched bases: 11. The chain's CDR3 is CASSLGLGLAGAANSYNEQFF. The CDR3 DNA, read in part, is TGTGCCAGCAGCTTAGGCCTTGGACTAGCGGGGGCCGCCAACTCCTACAATGAG. Filled out from reference TRBV13 and TRBJ2-1, the complete variable domain reads AAGVIQSPRHLIKEKRETATLKCYPIPRHDTVYWYQQGPGQDPQFLISFYEKMQSDKGSIPDRFSAQQFSDYHSELNMSSLELGDSALYFCASSLGLGLAGAANSYNEQFFGPGTRLTVL.

Notes on this clone: Read data end 3 residues before the CDR3 end; the end is taken from the germline J gene. The chain is built from TRBV5-1 and TRBJ2-7; 8 nucleotides agree with TRBD2. The CDR3 runs 14 residues. With 4 bases clipped from V and 5 bases from J, the junction kept 8 bases outside the gene matches. Germline CDR1 and CDR2: SGHRS and YFSETQ. The CDR3 protein is CASSLSGESNEQYF. The sequenced CDR3 bases are TGCGCCAGCAGCCTTAGCGGGGAATCTAACGAG.

A note on this clone: The missing CDR3 end, 3 residues past where the read stops, is filled in from the germline J gene. The chain employs TRBV2 and TRBJ2-1; D might be TRBD2 (6 bases). Trimming left V 7 bases short and J 0 bases short, with 13 bases between. The germline V gene has CDR1 SNHLY and CDR2 FYNNEI. The CDR3 extends over 15 amino acids. The sequenced CDR3 bases are TGTGCCAGCACCGTGCGGGGTAGCTCCTACAATGAG. Translating it yields CASTVRGSSYNE. The whole CDR3 protein is CASTVRGSSYNEQFF.

A note on this clone: The CDR3 goes on 3 residues after the read ends, and that part is filled in from the germline J gene. This sequence joins TRBV12-3 or TRBV12-4 and TRBJ1-2; D remains ambiguous. The CDR3 contains 11 residues. Trimming left V 3 bases short and J 5 bases short, with 4 bases between. The CDR3 region is CASSLQYGYTF. Incomplete CDR3 DNA: TGTGCCAGCAGTTTGCAGTATGGC.

As to this clone: Coverage ceases 3 residues before the CDR3 finishes, and the germline J gene fills in the end. The chain joins TRBV13 to TRBJ2-3; D perhaps matches TRBD2 (6 bases). The V and J ends lost 4 bases and 1 base respectively, with 15 bases between them. Germline V CDR1 and CDR2: PRHDT, FYEKMQ (reference sequence). CDR3 length equals 16 residues. CDR3 region: CASSSLGGARTDTQYF. Partial CDR3 DNA: TGTGCCAGCAGCTCCCTCGGCGGGGCCCGCACAGATACG.